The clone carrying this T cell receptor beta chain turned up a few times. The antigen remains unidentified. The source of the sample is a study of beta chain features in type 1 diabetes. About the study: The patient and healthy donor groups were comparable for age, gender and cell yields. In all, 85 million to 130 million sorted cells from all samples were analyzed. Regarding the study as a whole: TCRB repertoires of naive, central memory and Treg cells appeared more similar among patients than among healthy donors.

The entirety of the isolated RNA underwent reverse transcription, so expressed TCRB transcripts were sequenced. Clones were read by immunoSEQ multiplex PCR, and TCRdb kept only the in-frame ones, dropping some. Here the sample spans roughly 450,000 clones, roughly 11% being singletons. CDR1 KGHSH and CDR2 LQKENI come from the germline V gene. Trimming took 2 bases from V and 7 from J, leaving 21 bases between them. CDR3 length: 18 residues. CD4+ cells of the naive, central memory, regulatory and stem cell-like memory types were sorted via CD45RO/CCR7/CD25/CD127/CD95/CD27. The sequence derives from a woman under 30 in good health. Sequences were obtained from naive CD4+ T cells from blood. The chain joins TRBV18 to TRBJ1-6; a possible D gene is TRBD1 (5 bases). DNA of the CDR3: TGTGCCAGCTCACCAGCGGACACAGGTGGGCGATCGAATTCACCCCTCCACTTT. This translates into CASSPADTGGRSNSPLHF. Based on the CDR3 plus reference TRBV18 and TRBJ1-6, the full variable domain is NAGVMQNPRHLVRRRGQEARLRCSPMKGHSHVYWYRQLPEEGLKFMVYLQKENIIDESGMPKERFSAEFPKEGPSILRIQQVVRGDSAAYFCASSPADTGGRSNSPLHFGNGTRLTVT.